The T cell receptor beta chain described here comes from a study of shared clonotypes between healthy human individuals. Notes on the study in general: Some naive CD4 clonotypes, approximately 4.5%, turned up in common across a few donors. Tissues were not sampled, only blood, and their repertoires likely differ.

The authors distributed each subset's genomic DNA evenly over several immunoSEQ plates. Source study methods: Because ImmunoSEQ provided only junction sequences with no quality scores, the filtering differed. This table comes from immunoSEQ multiplex PCR, and its TCRdb copy is limited to in-frame clones, with some not included. V and J calls and clone size are given by that table; D and trimming were obtained from the DNA. The sample comprises roughly 890,000 clones, more than 85% of which are singletons, and about 24% rests with the top ten. With 2 bases removed from V and 2 bases from J, the gap between germline ends came to 9 bases. The V gene's germline CDR1 is SGHRS and CDR2 YFSETQ. The CDR3 consists of 14 residues. Remarks on this clone: What it binds is unknown.

Terminally differentiated effector memory CD45RA+ cells were excluded by CCR7 positive selection of CD45RO-negative cells. Sequencing was carried out using naive CD8+ T cells sorted from blood. The sequence was collected from a young man in good health. This chain joins TRBV5-1 and TRBJ2-3; D remains ambiguous. This CDR3 reads CASSLTDSTDTQYF. As DNA, the CDR3 is TGCGCCAGCAGCTTAACCGATTCCACAGATACGCAGTATTTT.